Presented here are 21 T cell receptor beta chains from one specimen sequenced in a study of blood T cell repertoires in COVID-19. Only in-frame clones appear in the TCRdb table, and some are missing; sequencing was by immunoSEQ multiplex PCR. The data show 25,000 to 35,000 clones, around 80% seen once. Material for sequencing was peripheral blood. The receptors were sampled from a woman over 75 with acute or convalescent COVID-19.

V and J are TRBV3-1 (or the pseudogene TRBV3-2) and TRBJ1-5; the D is unclear. This CDR3 spans 14 amino acids. Germline CDR1 reads LGHDT; CDR2 reads YNNKEL (reference sequence). Trimming left V 5 bases short and J 4 bases short, with 12 bases between. CDR3 protein: CASSARFENQPQHF. The CDR3 DNA sequence: TGTGCCAGCAGCGCGCGGTTTGAAAATCAGCCCCAGCATTTT.

The chain joins TRBV5-1 to TRBJ1-1, with 7 positions matching TRBD1. Trimming took 0 bases from V and 1 from J; bases not matched to a gene: 0. Germline lookup yields CDR1 SGHRS and CDR2 YFSETQ. The CDR3 spans 14 residues. CDR3 DNA sequence: TGCGCCAGCAGCTTGGACAGGGGGAACACTGAAGCTTTCTTT. Its translation: CASSLDRGNTEAFF.

This chain uses TRBV28 with TRBJ2-7; 10 positions match TRBD2. Germline V gene sequence: CDR1 MDHEN, CDR2 SYDVKM. V dropped 6 bases and J dropped 2; count of bases not matched to a gene: 7. This CDR3 spans 15 amino acids. The chain's CDR3 is CASSLSSGGTYEQYF. In DNA form, the CDR3 reads TGTGCCAGCAGCCTCTCTAGCGGGGGAACCTACGAGCAGTACTTC.

This clone was observed a handful of times. V and J are TRBV28 and TRBJ2-1; possibly TRBD2 for D (6 bases). The CDR3 runs to 19 residues. V gave up 11 bases and J gave up 4 bases, with 33 bases separating them. Germline CDR1 MDHEN, CDR2 SYDVKM. Here the CDR3 reads CAAYLGDSVDPRKYNEQFF. CDR3 sequence (DNA): TGTGCCGCTTATTTAGGGGACTCAGTCGACCCCCGCAAATACAATGAGCAGTTCTTC.

J is TRBJ1-1 and V is TRBV18, with a tentative D call TRBD1 (5 bases). With 4 bases removed from V and 1 base from J, the gap between germline ends came to 13 bases. The length of the CDR3 is 15 residues. Germline V gene sequence: CDR1 KGHSH, CDR2 LQKENI. The CDR3 DNA follows: TGTGCCAGCTCACAAGGGGAGGGGAGGAACACTGAAGCTTTCTTT. It specifies CASSQGEGRNTEAFF.

V usage is TRBV12-3 or TRBV12-4 and J usage is TRBJ2-6; D is unresolved. V lost 10 bases and J 4 bases, leaving 8 bases between the germline ends. CDR3 size: 12 residues. The CDR3 reads CANLGGANVLTF. The CDR3 nucleotides read TGTGCCAACCTCGGGGGGGCCAACGTCCTGACTTTC.

The genes are TRBV3-1 (or the pseudogene TRBV3-2) and TRBJ2-7; weak D call: TRBD2 (5 bases). The CDR3 contains 13 residues. With 8 bases removed from V and 7 bases from J, the gap between germline ends came to 18 bases. Germline V CDR1 and CDR2: LGHDT, YNNKEL (reference sequence). The CDR3 here is CASSRGSSGEQYF. In DNA form, the CDR3 reads TGTGCCAGCTCCAGAGGGTCGTCCGGGGAGCAGTACTTC.

This rearrangement joins TRBV25-1 to TRBJ2-1, with D possibly matching TRBD2 (5 bases). The CDR3 is 16 amino acids. V gave up 1 base and J gave up 2 bases, with 12 bases separating them. Germline V CDR1 and CDR2: MGHDK, SYGVNS. CDR3 protein: CASSESDGNAYNEQFF. In nucleotides, the CDR3 is TGTGCCAGCAGTGAATCTGACGGGAACGCCTACAATGAGCAGTTCTTC.

As to this clone: One junction end does not reproduce the germline sequence, and a read error may be involved. CDR3 amino acids: CASSPQTSGGLKSIQYF. CDR3 nucleotides: TGTGCCAGCTCACCCCAGACTAGCGGGGGGCTGAAAAGCATTCAGTACTTC. This chain connects TRBV18 to TRBJ2-4, with 13 nucleotides matching TRBD2. The length of the CDR3 is 17 residues. Germline CDR1 is KGHSH and CDR2 is LQKENI.

The genes are TRBV3-1 (or the pseudogene TRBV3-2) and TRBJ2-7; TRBD2 matches 12 bases. The CDR3 contains 15 residues. Germline CDR1 reads LGHDT; CDR2 reads YNNKEL (reference sequence). Unmatched junction bases numbered 1, after V lost 4 bases and J lost 0 bases. CDR3 in DNA: TGTGCCAGCAGCCTGGGACTAGCGGGCTCCTACGAGCAGTACTTC. The encoded protein is CASSLGLAGSYEQYF.

The rearrangement uses TRBV3-1 (or the pseudogene TRBV3-2) and TRBJ2-1, with TRBD2 identical over 13 bases. Trimming took 4 bases from V and 4 from J; bases not matched to a gene: 16. The length of the CDR3 is 20 residues. The V gene's germline CDR1 is LGHDT and CDR2 YNNKEL (reference sequence). The CDR3 protein is CASSRTSGRAPLQAYNEQFF. The CDR3 DNA follows: TGTGCCAGCAGCCGAACTAGCGGGAGGGCCCCCCTACAGGCATACAATGAGCAGTTCTTC.

The V gene is TRBV19, the J gene TRBJ1-2, with 8 bases that match TRBD1. This CDR3 contains 15 residues. J gave up 4 bases and V 1 base, and 5 bases lay outside the gene matches. Germline CDR1 LNHDA, CDR2 SQIVND (reference sequence). CDR3 bases: TGTGCCAGTAGTATAGCCCCAGGGGGCGGCTATGGCTACACCTTC. This encodes CASSIAPGGGYGYTF. The full variable domain, with the rest looked up from reference TRBV19 and TRBJ1-2, is DGGITQSPKYLFRKEGQNVTLSCEQNLNHDAMYWYRQDPGQGLRLIYYSQIVNDFQKGDIAEGYSVSREKKESFPLTVTSAQKNPTAFYLCASSIAPGGGYGYTFGSGTRLTVV.

DNA for the CDR3: TGCGCCAGCAGCTTGGGACTAGCGGGAGGCTCCTACAATGAGCAGTTCTTC. It codes for CASSLGLAGGSYNEQFF. V is TRBV5-1 and J is TRBJ2-1, with 13 bases fitting TRBD2. The germline gives CDR1 SGHRS, CDR2 YFSETQ. The length of the CDR3 is 17 residues. The ends lost 0 bases at V and 0 bases at J; junction bases unmatched: 0.

V usage is TRBV7-9 and J usage is TRBJ2-2, with D possibly being TRBD1 (6 bases). This CDR3 region has 14 residues. Between the trimmed V and J ends, which lost 5 bases and 6 bases, there was a span of 13 bases. Germline V gives CDR1 SEHNR, CDR2 FQNEAQ (reference sequence). The CDR3 DNA reads as TGTGCCAGCAGCCCCCCGGACAGACCCGGGGAGCTGTTTTTT. Translation: CASSPPDRPGELFF.

This rearrangement joins TRBV3-1 (or the pseudogene TRBV3-2) to TRBJ2-3, with 10 bases identical to TRBD2. There are 15 residues in the CDR3. CDR1 LGHDT and CDR2 YNNKEL come from the germline V gene (reference sequence). The V and J ends lost 6 bases and 6 bases, in that order; junction bases with no gene match: 9. In nucleotides, the CDR3 is TGTGCCAGCAGTCCAAGTAGCGGGAGGTGGGATACGCAGTATTTT. Amino acids: CASSPSSGRWDTQYF.

The CDR3 sequence: CASSLFGSPGREQFF. In DNA, the CDR3 is TGTGCCAGCAGTTTATTCGGCTCACCAGGGCGCGAGCAGTTCTTC. The chain joins TRBV28 to TRBJ2-1; D is possibly TRBD1 (5 bases). Germline CDR1 is MDHEN and CDR2 is SYDVKM. Trimming left V 1 base short and J 10 bases short, with 17 bases between. The CDR3 sequence is 15 residues long.

The CDR3 is CASSEARRGLNTEAFF. CDR3 in DNA: TGTGCCAGCAGTGAAGCTAGGAGGGGCCTAAACACTGAAGCTTTCTTT. The chain combines TRBV6-1 with TRBJ1-1, with a weak D call TRBD1 (5 bases). Germline V gives CDR1 MNHNS, CDR2 SASEGT. The CDR3 is 16 amino acids. Trimming took 0 bases from V and 2 from J, leaving 13 bases between them.

V usage is TRBV18 and J usage is TRBJ1-4; 9 bases map to TRBD1. CDR3 size: 15 residues. V was pared by 3 bases and J by 8 bases, with 7 bases of the junction left unmatched. Germline assignment: CDR1 KGHSH and CDR2 LQKENI. The CDR3 DNA reads TGTGCCAGCTCACCTCCACAGGGGGCTGGGGAAAAACTGTTTTTT. Residues: CASSPPQGAGEKLFF. The whole variable domain, filled in from reference TRBV18 and TRBJ1-4, reads NAGVMQNPRHLVRRRGQEARLRCSPMKGHSHVYWYRQLPEEGLKFMVYLQKENIIDESGMPKERFSAEFPKEGPSILRIQQVVRGDSAAYFCASSPPQGAGEKLFFGSGTQLSVL.

The V and J genes are TRBV19 and TRBJ2-3; 8 bases align to TRBD2. V shed 5 bases, J shed 5 bases, and the junction held 6 bases outside the gene matches. The CDR3 length is 14 residues. The germline V gene encodes CDR1 LNHDA and CDR2 SQIVND (reference sequence). The CDR3 bases are TGTGCCAGTAGTTCCAGCGGGGGAATAGATACGCAGTATTTT. This codes for CASSSSGGIDTQYF.

The chain carries TRBV24-1 and TRBJ1-1; the D is unclear. Germline-derived CDR1 and CDR2 are KGHDR and SFDVKD. Trimming pared 7 bases from V and 4 bases from J, leaving 6 bases between. The CDR3 sequence is 11 residues long. CDR3 region: CATRAGTEAFF. The CDR3 DNA follows: TGTGCCACCAGAGCTGGCACTGAAGCTTTCTTT.

The chain uses TRBV6-1 and TRBJ2-7, with a tentative D call TRBD1 (6 bases). CDR1 MNHNS and CDR2 SASEGT come from the germline V gene. Trimming cost V 2 bases and J 2 bases, with 10 bases left between them. The CDR3 length is 14 residues. In nucleotides, the CDR3 is TGTGCCAGCAGTGAATACCAGGGGCCCTACGAGCAGTACTTC. This gives the protein CASSEYQGPYEQYF.